This entry lists 12 T cell receptor beta chains sequenced from one sample in a study of identical twins. TCRdb itself ran the 5' RACE reads through MiXCR, one entry per CDR3 protein. The sample has around 1.7 million distinct CDR3 sequences, roughly 35% seen once. The sequenced material came from cord blood. All receptors derive from a newborn girl in good health.

This clonotype was found a few times. V and J are TRBV20-1 and TRBJ2-7; 10 bases match TRBD2. The V gene's germline CDR1 is DFQATT and CDR2 SNEGSKA (reference sequence). With V trimmed by 6 bases and J by 2 bases, 7 bases remained unmatched. This CDR3 region has 14 residues. In DNA, the CDR3 is TGCAGTGCCGATCTAGCGGGGGTCCCCTACGAGCAGTACTTC. As protein: CSADLAGVPYEQYF.

J is TRBJ2-2 and V is TRBV12-3 or TRBV12-4, with a weak D call TRBD2 (5 bases). The CDR3 has 14 residues. V was clipped by 10 bases and J by 3 bases, with 15 bases between them. The CDR3 is CATRVAGDTGELFF. In DNA form, the CDR3 reads TGTGCCACCCGGGTGGCGGGCGACACCGGGGAGCTGTTTTTT.

This chain joins TRBV3-1 and TRBJ2-7, with D perhaps matching TRBD2 (5 bases). CDR1 is LGHDT, CDR2 YNNKEL, per germline (reference sequence). This CDR3 is built from 16 residues. V was pared by 11 bases and J by 7 bases, with 30 bases between. CDR3 bases: TGTGCCGGCCTCCAGCCCGGACTCGGCCTTTTCTATGAGCAGTACTTC. Residues: CAGLQPGLGLFYEQYF.

The sample holds a few counts of this clonotype. V is TRBV13 and J is TRBJ2-6; 7 bases align to TRBD2. The length of the CDR3 is 17 residues. Germline V CDR1 and CDR2: PRHDT, FYEKMQ (reference sequence). V was pared by 1 base and J by 1 base, with 4 bases of the junction left unmatched. As DNA, the CDR3 is TGTGCCAGCAGCTTAGCTAGCGGCCCGTCTGGGGCCAACGTCCTGACTTTC. Its protein is CASSLASGPSGANVLTF.

The CDR3 here is CASSLYALGAYEQYF. The CDR3 DNA sequence: TGTGCCAGCAGCTTATACGCCCTCGGGGCCTACGAGCAGTACTTC. This rearrangement joins TRBV7-2 to TRBJ2-7; weak D call: TRBD2 (5 bases). The CDR3 is made up of 15 amino acids. Per germline, CDR1 SGHTA and CDR2 FQGNSA. V shed 2 bases and J shed 2 bases, with 13 bases lying between them.

This clonotype occurred a few times. V and J are TRBV20-1 and TRBJ1-2; D is unclear. Trimming cost V 1 base and J 3 bases, with 12 bases left between them. This CDR3 spans 14 amino acids. CDR1 and CDR2 (germline): DFQATT, SNEGSKA (reference sequence). The CDR3 bases are TGCAGTGCTAGAGTCGACGGGCTCTACTATGGCTACACCTTC. It is translated as CSARVDGLYYGYTF.

In this sample, this clonotype turned up a few times. V gene TRBV10-3 combines with J gene TRBJ2-7, with D possibly being TRBD1 or TRBD2 (5 bases each). The CDR3 extends over 15 amino acids. The germline V gene has CDR1 ENHRY and CDR2 SYGVKD. The germline V and J ends were trimmed by 5 bases and 7 bases, with 21 bases remaining between them. DNA of the CDR3: TGTGCCATCAGTCCGGGACCGCGCTCCTACAATGAGCAGTACTTC. Its translation is CAISPGPRSYNEQYF.

This chain connects TRBV4-2 to TRBJ2-1, with TRBD2 matching over 7 bases. This CDR3 has 16 amino acids. Per the germline V gene, CDR1 is LGHNA and CDR2 is YNFKEQ. The V gene end was trimmed by 0 bases and the J gene end by 3 bases; junction bases not matched to a gene: 5. The CDR3 here is CASSQEGGRVYNEQFF. CDR3 DNA sequence: TGTGCCAGCAGCCAAGAGGGAGGGAGAGTCTACAATGAGCAGTTCTTC.

V gene TRBV2 combines with J gene TRBJ2-1; TRBD2 matches at 8 bases. Germline V gene data show CDR1 as SNHLY and CDR2 as FYNNEI. J was trimmed by 2 bases and V by 7 bases; bases with no gene match: 7. The CDR3 is made up of 15 amino acids. Here the CDR3 reads CASTEVGGAYNEQFF. The CDR3 nucleotides are TGTGCCAGCACCGAGGTCGGGGGGGCCTACAATGAGCAGTTCTTC.

This clonotype was observed a handful of times. The chain has TRBV20-1 and TRBJ2-1; D may be TRBD2 (5 bases). The V end lost 0 bases, the J end lost 4 bases, and 7 bases lay between the germline ends. The length of the CDR3 is 13 residues. Germline V gene lookup returns CDR1 DFQATT and CDR2 SNEGSKA (reference sequence). CDR3 residues: CSARDGEYNEQFF. The CDR3 DNA reads TGCAGTGCTAGAGATGGGGAGTACAATGAGCAGTTCTTC.

Notes on this clonotype: This sequence may be a read error, since a much larger clone differs from it by one base. The CDR3 DNA sequence: TGTGCCACCAGTGATTCCGGGGGGACAGAGAATAGCGATCAGCCCCAGCATTTT. The encoded protein is CATSDSGGTENSDQPQHF. The chain recombines TRBV24-1 with TRBJ1-5; 7 nucleotides align to TRBD1. Per germline, CDR1 KGHDR and CDR2 SFDVKD. The CDR3 length is 18 residues.

This clonotype turned up a few times. The J gene is TRBJ2-1, the V gene TRBV7-9; 10 bases map to TRBD2. The trim removed 5 bases at V and 7 bases at J, leaving 11 bases unmatched. The CDR3 is 16 amino acids. CDR1 is SEHNR, CDR2 FQNEAQ, per germline (reference sequence). CDR3 nucleotide sequence: TGTGCCAGCAGCGCTCCCCTCGGGACTAGCGTTAATGAGCAGTTCTTC. This sequence encodes CASSAPLGTSVNEQFF.